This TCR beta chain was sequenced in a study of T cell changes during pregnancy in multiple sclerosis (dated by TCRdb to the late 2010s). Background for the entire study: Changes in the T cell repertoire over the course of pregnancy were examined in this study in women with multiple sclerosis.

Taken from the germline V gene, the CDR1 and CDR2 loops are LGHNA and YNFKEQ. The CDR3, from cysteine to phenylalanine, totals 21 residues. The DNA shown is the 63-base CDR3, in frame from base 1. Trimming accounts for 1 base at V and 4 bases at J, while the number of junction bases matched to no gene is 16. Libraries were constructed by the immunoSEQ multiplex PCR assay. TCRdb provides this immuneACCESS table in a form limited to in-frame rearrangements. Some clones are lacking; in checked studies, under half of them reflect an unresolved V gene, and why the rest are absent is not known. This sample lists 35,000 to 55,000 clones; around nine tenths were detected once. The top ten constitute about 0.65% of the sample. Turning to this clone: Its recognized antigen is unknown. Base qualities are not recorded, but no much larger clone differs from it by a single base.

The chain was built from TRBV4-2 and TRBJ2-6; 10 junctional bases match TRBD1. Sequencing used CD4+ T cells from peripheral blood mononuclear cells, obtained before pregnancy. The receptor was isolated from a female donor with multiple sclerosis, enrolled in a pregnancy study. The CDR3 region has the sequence CASSQAGKRDRGPSGANVLTF. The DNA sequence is TGTGCCAGCAGCCAAGCCGGTAAACGGGACAGGGGTCCCTCAGGGGCCAACGTCCTGACTTTC.